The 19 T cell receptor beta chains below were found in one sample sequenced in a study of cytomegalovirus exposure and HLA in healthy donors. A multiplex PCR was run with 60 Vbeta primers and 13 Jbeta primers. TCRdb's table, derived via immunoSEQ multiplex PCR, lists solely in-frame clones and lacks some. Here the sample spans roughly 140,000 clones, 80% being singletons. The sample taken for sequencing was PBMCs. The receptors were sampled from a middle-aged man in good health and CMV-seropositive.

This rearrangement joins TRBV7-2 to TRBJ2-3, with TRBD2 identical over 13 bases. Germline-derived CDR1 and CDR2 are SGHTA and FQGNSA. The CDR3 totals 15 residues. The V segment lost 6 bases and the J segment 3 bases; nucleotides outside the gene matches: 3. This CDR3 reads CASSRTSGRTDTQYF. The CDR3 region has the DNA TGTGCCAGCAGTCGGACTAGCGGGAGAACAGATACGCAGTATTTT.

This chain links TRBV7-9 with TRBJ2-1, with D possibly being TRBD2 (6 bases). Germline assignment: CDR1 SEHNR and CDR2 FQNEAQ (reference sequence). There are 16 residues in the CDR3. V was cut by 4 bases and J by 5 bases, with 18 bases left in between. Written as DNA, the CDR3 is TGTGCCAGCAGCTCCCGGGACTTCCGAGGAGACAATGAGCAGTTCTTC. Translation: CASSSRDFRGDNEQFF.

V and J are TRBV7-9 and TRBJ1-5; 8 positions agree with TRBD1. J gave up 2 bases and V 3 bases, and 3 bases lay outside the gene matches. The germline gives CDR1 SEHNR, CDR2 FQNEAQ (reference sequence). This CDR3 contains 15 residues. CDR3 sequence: CASSFQGAGNQPQHF. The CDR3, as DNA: TGTGCCAGCAGCTTCCAGGGGGCAGGCAATCAGCCCCAGCATTTT.

As DNA, the CDR3 is TGTGCCAGCAGCTTGGTCCCGAGGGAGACCCAGTACTTC. As protein: CASSLVPRETQYF. This chain joins TRBV5-4 and TRBJ2-5; D is undetermined. CDR1 is SGHNT and CDR2 is YYREEE in the germline V gene (reference sequence). The germline V and J ends were trimmed by 0 bases and 5 bases, with 8 bases remaining between them. The CDR3 consists of 13 residues.

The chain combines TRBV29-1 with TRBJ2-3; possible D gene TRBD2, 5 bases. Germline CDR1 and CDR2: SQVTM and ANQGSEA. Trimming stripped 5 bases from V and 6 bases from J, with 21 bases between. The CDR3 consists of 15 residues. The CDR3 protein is CSVRLAHWELDTQYF. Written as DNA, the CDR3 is TGCAGCGTTCGGCTAGCCCACTGGGAACTGGATACGCAGTATTTT.

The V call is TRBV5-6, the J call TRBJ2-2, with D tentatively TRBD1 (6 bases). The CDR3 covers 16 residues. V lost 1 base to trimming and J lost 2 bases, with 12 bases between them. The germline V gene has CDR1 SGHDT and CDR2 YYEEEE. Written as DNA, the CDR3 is TGTGCCAGCAGCTTGTTAATGGACAGCAACACCGGGGAGCTGTTTTTT. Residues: CASSLLMDSNTGELFF.

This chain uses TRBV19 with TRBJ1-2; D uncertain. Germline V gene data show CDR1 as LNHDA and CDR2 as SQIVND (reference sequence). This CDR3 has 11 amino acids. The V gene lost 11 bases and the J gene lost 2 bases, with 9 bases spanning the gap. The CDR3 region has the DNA TGTGCCGGCGGTTCGAACTATGGCTACACCTTC. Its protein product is CAGGSNYGYTF.

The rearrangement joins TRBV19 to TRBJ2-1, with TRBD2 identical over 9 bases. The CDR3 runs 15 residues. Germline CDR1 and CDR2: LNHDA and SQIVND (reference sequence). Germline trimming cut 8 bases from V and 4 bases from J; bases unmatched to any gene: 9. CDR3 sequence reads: CASRRQRGEYNEQFF. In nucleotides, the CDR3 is TGTGCCAGTCGGAGACAGCGGGGGGAATACAATGAGCAGTTCTTC. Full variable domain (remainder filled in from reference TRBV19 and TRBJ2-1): DGGITQSPKYLFRKEGQNVTLSCEQNLNHDAMYWYRQDPGQGLRLIYYSQIVNDFQKGDIAEGYSVSREKKESFPLTVTSAQKNPTAFYLCASRRQRGEYNEQFFGPGTRLTVL.

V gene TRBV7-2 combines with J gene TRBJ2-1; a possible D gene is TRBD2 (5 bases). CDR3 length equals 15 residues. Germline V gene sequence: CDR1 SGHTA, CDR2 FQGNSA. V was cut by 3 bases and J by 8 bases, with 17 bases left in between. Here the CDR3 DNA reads TGTGCCAGCAGCTTTTGGCGGGTGTTGGGCGATGAGCAGTTCTTC. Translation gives CASSFWRVLGDEQFF.

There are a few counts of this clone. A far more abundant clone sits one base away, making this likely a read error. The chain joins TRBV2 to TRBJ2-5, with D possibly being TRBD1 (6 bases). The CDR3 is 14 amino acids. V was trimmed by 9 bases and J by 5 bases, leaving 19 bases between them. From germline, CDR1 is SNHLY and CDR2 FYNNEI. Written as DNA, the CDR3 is TGTGCCAGGAGTCTCTCTACAGGGCGGGAGACCCAGTACTTC. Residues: CARSLSTGRETQYF.

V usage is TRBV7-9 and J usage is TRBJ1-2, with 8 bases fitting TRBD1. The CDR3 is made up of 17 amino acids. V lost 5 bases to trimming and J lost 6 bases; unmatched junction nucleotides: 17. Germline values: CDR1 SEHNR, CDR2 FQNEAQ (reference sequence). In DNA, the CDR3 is TGTGCCAGCAGCCCAAGGTGGCCAGGGGGCATTGGGGATGGCTACACCTTC. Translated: CASSPRWPGGIGDGYTF.

The CDR3, as DNA: TGTGCCAGCAGTGAGCGGGTGCCCTACAATGAGCAGTTCTTC. This encodes CASSERVPYNEQFF. The chain combines TRBV6-4 with TRBJ2-1, with D perhaps TRBD2 (5 bases). Looked up from germline, CDR1 is MRHNA and CDR2 is SNTAGT. CDR3 length: 14 residues. The V end lost 3 bases, the J end lost 2 bases, and 8 bases lay between the germline ends.

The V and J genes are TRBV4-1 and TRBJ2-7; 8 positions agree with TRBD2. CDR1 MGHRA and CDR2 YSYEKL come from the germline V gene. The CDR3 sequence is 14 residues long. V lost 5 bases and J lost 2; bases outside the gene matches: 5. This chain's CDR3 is CASSSQGLAYEQYF. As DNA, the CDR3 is TGCGCCAGCAGCTCGCAGGGACTAGCCTACGAGCAGTACTTC.

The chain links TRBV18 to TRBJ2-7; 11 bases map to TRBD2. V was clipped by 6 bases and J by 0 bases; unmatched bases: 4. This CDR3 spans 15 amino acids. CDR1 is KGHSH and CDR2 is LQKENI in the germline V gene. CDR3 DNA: TGTGCCAGCTCGCTAGCGGGAGGAAGCTCCTACGAGCAGTACTTC. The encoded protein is CASSLAGGSSYEQYF.

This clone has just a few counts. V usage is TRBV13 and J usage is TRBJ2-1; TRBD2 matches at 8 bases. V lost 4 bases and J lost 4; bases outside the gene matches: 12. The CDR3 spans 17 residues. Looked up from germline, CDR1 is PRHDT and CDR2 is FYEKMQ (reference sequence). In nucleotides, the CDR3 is TGTGCCAGCAGCTCCGGTACTAGCGGTGAGCTTTACAATGAGCAGTTCTTC. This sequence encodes CASSSGTSGELYNEQFF.

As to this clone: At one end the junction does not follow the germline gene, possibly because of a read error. The CDR3 region is CASSLGARGLGTQYF. The CDR3 nucleotides read TGTGCTAGCAGCTTAGGAGCAAGGGGGCTGGGTACGCAGTATTTT. The chain links TRBV7-7 to TRBJ2-3; 7 bases are a match to TRBD1. This CDR3 contains 15 residues. Looked up from germline, CDR1 is SSHAT and CDR2 is FNYEAQ (reference sequence).

The CDR3 is CATSRADRGNQPQHF. CDR3 DNA sequence: TGTGCCACCAGCAGAGCGGACAGGGGCAATCAGCCCCAGCATTTT. The chain is built from TRBV15 and TRBJ1-5; 8 positions agree with TRBD1. The germline CDR1 and CDR2 sequences are LNHNV and YYDKDF (reference sequence). With 1 base clipped from V and 2 bases from J, the junction kept 1 base outside the gene matches. The CDR3 is 15 residues long.

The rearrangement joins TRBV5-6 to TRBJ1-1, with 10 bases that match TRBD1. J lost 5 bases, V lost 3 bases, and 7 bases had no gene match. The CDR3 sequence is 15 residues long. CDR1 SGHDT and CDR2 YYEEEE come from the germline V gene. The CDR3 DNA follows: TGTGCCAGCAGCTGGCGCCGGACAGGGGGAACTGAAGCTTTCTTT. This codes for CASSWRRTGGTEAFF. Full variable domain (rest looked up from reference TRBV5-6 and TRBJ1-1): DAGVTQSPTHLIKTRGQQVTLRCSPKSGHDTVSWYQQALGQGPQFIFQYYEEEERQRGNFPDRFSGHQFPNYSSELNVNALLLGDSALYLCASSWRRTGGTEAFFGQGTRLTVV.

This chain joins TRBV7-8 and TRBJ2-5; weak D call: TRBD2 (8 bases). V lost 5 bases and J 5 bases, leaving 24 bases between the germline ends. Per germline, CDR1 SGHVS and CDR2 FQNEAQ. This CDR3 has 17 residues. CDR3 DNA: TGTGCCAGCAGCCGGACAGGTAGCGGGGTGGATGGTGAGACCCAGTACTTC. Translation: CASSRTGSGVDGETQYF.